This T cell receptor (beta chain) derives from a study of blood T cell repertoires in COVID-19. In the study overall: Sample material is recorded as cDNA or gDNA derived from T cells, B-cell-depleted T cells, or PBMCs.

Libraries were prepared by immunoSEQ multiplex PCR; TCRdb keeps only in-frame clonotypes and omits some of them. The table records approximately 150,000 clones, roughly 84% of them present only once. Germline CDR1 and CDR2: PRHDT and FYEKMQ (reference sequence). J lost 7 bases, V lost 2 bases, and 1 base had no gene match. The CDR3 has 13 residues. This chain links TRBV13 with TRBJ1-5; 8 bases align to TRBD1. The receptor was isolated from a woman at least 80 years old with acute or convalescent COVID-19. Sequencing input: peripheral blood. CDR3 DNA sequence: TGTGCCAGCAGCTTACAGGGGGCGCAGCCCCAGCATTTT. The encoded protein is CASSLQGAQPQHF. Combining the CDR3 with reference TRBV13 and TRBJ1-5 gives the whole variable domain AAGVIQSPRHLIKEKRETATLKCYPIPRHDTVYWYQQGPGQDPQFLISFYEKMQSDKGSIPDRFSAQQFSDYHSELNMSSLELGDSALYFCASSLQGAQPQHFGDGTRLSIL.